The entry that follows covers one T cell receptor (beta chain) sequence. These data are taken from a study of blood T cell repertoires in COVID-19. Clones were read by immunoSEQ multiplex PCR, and TCRdb kept only the in-frame ones, dropping some. The sample carries over 150,000 clones, around 85% recorded once. Germline CDR1 MNHEY, CDR2 SMNVEV (reference sequence). The CDR3 sequence is 15 residues long. Unmatched junction bases numbered 6, after V lost 4 bases and J lost 5 bases. Sequencing input: peripheral blood. The chain joins TRBV27 to TRBJ2-2; TRBD2 agrees at 8 bases. This TCR was sampled from a woman aged 45-65 years with acute or convalescent COVID-19. CDR3 residues: CASSSTGTRTGELFF. In DNA form, the CDR3 reads TGTGCCAGCAGTTCCACCGGGACTAGGACCGGGGAGCTGTTTTTT.